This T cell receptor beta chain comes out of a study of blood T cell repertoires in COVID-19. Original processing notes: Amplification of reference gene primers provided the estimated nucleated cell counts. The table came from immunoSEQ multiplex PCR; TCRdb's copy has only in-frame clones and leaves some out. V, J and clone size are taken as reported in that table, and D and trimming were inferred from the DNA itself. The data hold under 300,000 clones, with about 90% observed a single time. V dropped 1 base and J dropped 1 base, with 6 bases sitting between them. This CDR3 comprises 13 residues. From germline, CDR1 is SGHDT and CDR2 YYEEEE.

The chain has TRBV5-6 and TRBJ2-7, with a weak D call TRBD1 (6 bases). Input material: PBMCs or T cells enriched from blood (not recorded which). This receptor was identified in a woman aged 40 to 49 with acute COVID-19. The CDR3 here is CASSLRGSYEQYF. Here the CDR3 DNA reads TGTGCCAGCAGCTTGAGGGGGTCCTACGAGCAGTACTTC.